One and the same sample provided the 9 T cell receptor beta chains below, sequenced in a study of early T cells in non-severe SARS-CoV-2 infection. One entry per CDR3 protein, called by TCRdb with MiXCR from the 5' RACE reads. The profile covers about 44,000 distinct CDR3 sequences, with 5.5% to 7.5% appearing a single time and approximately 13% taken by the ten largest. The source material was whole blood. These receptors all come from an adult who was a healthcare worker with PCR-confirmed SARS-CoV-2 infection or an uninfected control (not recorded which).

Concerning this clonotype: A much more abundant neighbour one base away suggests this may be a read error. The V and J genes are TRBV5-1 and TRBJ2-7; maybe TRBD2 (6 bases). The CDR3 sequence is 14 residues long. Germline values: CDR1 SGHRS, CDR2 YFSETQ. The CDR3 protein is CTSSLSGGFYEQYF. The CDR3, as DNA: TGCACCAGCAGCTTGTCCGGGGGTTTCTACGAGCAGTACTTC. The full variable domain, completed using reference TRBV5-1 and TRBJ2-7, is KAGVTQTPRYLIKTRGQQVTLSCSPISGHRSVSWYQQTPGQGLQFLFEYFSETQRNKGNFPGRFSGRQFSNSRSEMNVSTLELGDSALYLCTSSLSGGFYEQYFGPGTRLTVT.

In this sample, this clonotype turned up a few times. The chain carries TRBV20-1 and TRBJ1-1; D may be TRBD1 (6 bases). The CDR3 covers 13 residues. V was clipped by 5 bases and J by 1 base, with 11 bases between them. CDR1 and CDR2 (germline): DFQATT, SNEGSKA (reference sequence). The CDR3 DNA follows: TGCAGTGCTTCGGGACACTCGAACACTGAAGCTTTCTTT. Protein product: CSASGHSNTEAFF.

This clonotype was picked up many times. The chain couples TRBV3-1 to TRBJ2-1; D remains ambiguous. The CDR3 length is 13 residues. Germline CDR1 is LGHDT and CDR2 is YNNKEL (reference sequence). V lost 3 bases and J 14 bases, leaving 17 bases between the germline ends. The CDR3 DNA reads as TGTGCCAGCAGCCAGTCTTCCCCACCCGAGGAGTTCTTC. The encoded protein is CASSQSSPPEEFF.

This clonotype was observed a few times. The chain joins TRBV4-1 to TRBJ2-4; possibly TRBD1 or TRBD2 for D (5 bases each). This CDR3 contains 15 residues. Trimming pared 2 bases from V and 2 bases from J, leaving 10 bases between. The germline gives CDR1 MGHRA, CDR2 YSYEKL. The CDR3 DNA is TGCGCCAGCAGCCAAATTTGGGGGACCAAAAACATTCAGTACTTC. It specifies CASSQIWGTKNIQYF.

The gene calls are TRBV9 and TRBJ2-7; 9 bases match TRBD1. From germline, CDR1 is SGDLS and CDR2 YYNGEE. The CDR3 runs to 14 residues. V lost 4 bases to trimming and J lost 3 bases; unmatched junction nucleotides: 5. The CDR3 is CASSPRDRVYEQYF. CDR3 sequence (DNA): TGTGCCAGCAGCCCCCGGGACAGGGTCTACGAGCAGTACTTC. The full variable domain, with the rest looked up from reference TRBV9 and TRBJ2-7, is DSGVTQTPKHLITATGQRVTLRCSPRSGDLSVYWYQQSLDQGLQFLIQYYNGEERAKGNILERFSAQQFPDLHSELNLSSLELGDSALYFCASSPRDRVYEQYFGPGTRLTVT.

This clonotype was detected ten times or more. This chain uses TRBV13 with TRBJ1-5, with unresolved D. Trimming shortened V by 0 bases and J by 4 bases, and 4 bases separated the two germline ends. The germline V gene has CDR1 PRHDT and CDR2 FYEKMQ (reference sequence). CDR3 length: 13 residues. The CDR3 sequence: CASSLGPNQPQHF. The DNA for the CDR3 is TGTGCCAGCAGCTTAGGCCCTAATCAGCCCCAGCATTTT. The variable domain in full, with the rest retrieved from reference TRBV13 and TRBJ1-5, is AAGVIQSPRHLIKEKRETATLKCYPIPRHDTVYWYQQGPGQDPQFLISFYEKMQSDKGSIPDRFSAQQFSDYHSELNMSSLELGDSALYFCASSLGPNQPQHFGDGTRLSIL.

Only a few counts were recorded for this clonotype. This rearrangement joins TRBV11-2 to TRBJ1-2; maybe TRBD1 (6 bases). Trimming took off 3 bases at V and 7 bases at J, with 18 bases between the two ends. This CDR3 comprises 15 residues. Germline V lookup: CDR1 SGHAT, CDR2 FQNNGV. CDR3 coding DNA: TGTGCCAGCAGCTTCGACCCTGGACAGCTTCTTGGCTACACCTTC. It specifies CASSFDPGQLLGYTF.

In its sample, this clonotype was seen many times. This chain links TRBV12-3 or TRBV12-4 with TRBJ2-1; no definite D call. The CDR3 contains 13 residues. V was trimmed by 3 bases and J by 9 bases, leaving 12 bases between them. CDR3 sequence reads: CASSLASGGEQFF. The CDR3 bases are TGTGCCAGCAGTTTGGCTAGTGGTGGTGAGCAGTTCTTC.

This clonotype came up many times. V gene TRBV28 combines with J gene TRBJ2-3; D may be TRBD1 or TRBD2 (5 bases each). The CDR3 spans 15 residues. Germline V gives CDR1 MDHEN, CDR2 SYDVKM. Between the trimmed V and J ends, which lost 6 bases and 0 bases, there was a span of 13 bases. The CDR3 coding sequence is TGTGCCAGCAGCTTACGCCGGGACAGCACAGATACGCAGTATTTT. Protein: CASSLRRDSTDTQYF.